These 7 T cell receptor beta chains originate from one sample sequenced in a study of OX40 agonist ivuxolimab in advanced cancers. Profiling relied on immunoSEQ multiplex PCR, and the TCRdb table lists in-frame clones only, not all of them. The table records about 68,000 clones, roughly four fifths of them present only once. Sequences were derived from CD4+ or CD8+ T cells sorted from blood, sampled in a trial of the OX40 agonist ivuxolimab. Source of these receptors: an adult with an advanced solid tumor such as melanoma, head and neck, liver or kidney cancer.

The chain combines TRBV5-8 with TRBJ1-5; D might be TRBD1 (6 bases). Germline lookup yields CDR1 SGHTS and CDR2 YDEGEE. This CDR3 has 16 residues. The V end was cut by 3 bases, the J end by 1 base, with 14 bases between. CDR3 DNA sequence: TGTGCCAGCAGCTGGGGGAGGGGACAAAGCAATCAGCCCCAGCATTTT. This encodes CASSWGRGQSNQPQHF.

CDR3 in amino acids: CASSVGLDFPGRNEQFF. The CDR3 DNA is TGTGCCAGCAGCGTAGGGCTGGATTTTCCAGGGCGCAATGAGCAGTTCTTC. The chain is built from TRBV9 and TRBJ2-1; D may be TRBD1 (5 bases). The CDR3 is 17 residues long. V was clipped by 0 bases and J by 6 bases, with 19 bases between them. Germline V gene sequence: CDR1 SGDLS, CDR2 YYNGEE.

This rearrangement joins TRBV25-1 to TRBJ2-1; TRBD1 aligns across 8 bases. The CDR3 length is 18 residues. Germline V gene data show CDR1 as MGHDK and CDR2 as SYGVNS. Trimming cost V 4 bases and J 0 bases; bases outside gene matches: 11. CDR3 residues: CASSGGQGPFSSYNEQFF. The CDR3 DNA reads as TGTGCCAGCAGTGGCGGACAGGGACCGTTTAGCTCCTACAATGAGCAGTTCTTC. The variable domain in full, with the rest retrieved from reference TRBV25-1 and TRBJ2-1, is EADIYQTPRYLVIGTGKKITLECSQTMGHDKMYWYQQDPGMELHLIHYSYGVNSTEKGDLSSESTVSRIRTEHFPLTLESARPSHTSQYLCASSGGQGPFSSYNEQFFGPGTRLTVL.

The chain combines TRBV4-2 with TRBJ1-5, with 7 bases fitting TRBD1. This CDR3 is built from 14 residues. Germline V gene sequence: CDR1 LGHNA, CDR2 YNFKEQ. V lost 1 base to trimming and J lost 6 bases; unmatched junction nucleotides: 3. The CDR3 DNA reads TGTGCCAGCAGCCAAGGAGGGGGCGGTCAGCCCCAGCATTTT. Its translation: CASSQGGGGQPQHF.

The chain recombines TRBV4-1 with TRBJ1-5; maybe TRBD1 (5 bases). The CDR3 extends over 18 amino acids. Germline V gene sequence: CDR1 MGHRA, CDR2 YSYEKL. V was shortened by 0 bases and J by 0 bases, with 15 bases between the two germline ends. In DNA, the CDR3 is TGCGCCAGCAGCCAAGAACTCGGGGGAGGTTATAGCAATCAGCCCCAGCATTTT. This encodes CASSQELGGGYSNQPQHF.

The chain uses TRBV4-1 and TRBJ1-2, with unresolved D. This CDR3 has 15 residues. The germline CDR1 and CDR2 sequences are MGHRA and YSYEKL. The V end was cut by 1 base, the J end by 2 bases, with 11 bases between. The CDR3 protein is CASSQVNGGNYGYTF. The CDR3 nucleotides are TGCGCCAGCAGCCAAGTAAATGGCGGGAACTATGGCTACACCTTC.

This rearrangement joins TRBV25-1 to TRBJ2-1, with a weak D call TRBD1 (7 bases). The germline V and J ends were trimmed by 7 bases and 0 bases, with 10 bases remaining between them. The CDR3 is 14 residues long. Germline V gene data show CDR1 as MGHDK and CDR2 as SYGVNS. The CDR3 region is CASIQGGSYNEQFF. CDR3 nucleotide sequence: TGTGCCAGCATTCAGGGGGGCTCCTACAATGAGCAGTTCTTC.